The 16 T cell receptor beta chains listed next were all sequenced from one sample in a study of T cell responses to AZD1222 COVID-19 vaccine. Using immunoSEQ multiplex PCR, the repertoire was profiled, and TCRdb retains in-frame clones only, with some absent. The sample lists approximately 100,000 clones; about 90% were seen once. The input for sequencing was peripheral blood, taken on day 0 of AZD1222 vaccination. Receptors were obtained from an adult in good health.

The chain joins TRBV27 to TRBJ2-1; TRBD2 aligns across 11 bases. Trimming took 5 bases from V and 7 from J; bases not matched to a gene: 13. CDR3 length: 17 amino acids. CDR1 MNHEY and CDR2 SMNVEV come from the germline V gene (reference sequence). The CDR3 DNA sequence: TGTGCCAGCAGTCGAAAACTAGCGGGGGTGATTGGGAATGAGCAGTTCTTC. It translates to CASSRKLAGVIGNEQFF.

The CDR3 DNA reads TGCGCCAGCAATAGGGGACAGTCCGAGCGATTTGCTGGCTACACCTTC. This gives the protein CASNRGQSERFAGYTF. The V and J genes are TRBV5-1 and TRBJ1-2; 7 nucleotides align to TRBD1. With V trimmed by 6 bases and J by 7 bases, 18 bases remained unmatched. This CDR3 spans 16 amino acids. The germline CDR1 and CDR2 sequences are SGHRS and YFSETQ.

The chain is built from TRBV19 and TRBJ1-5, with 9 positions matching TRBD1. Germline CDR1 and CDR2: LNHDA and SQIVND (reference sequence). The CDR3 runs 13 residues. V was pared by 10 bases and J by 3 bases, with 4 bases of the junction left unmatched. The CDR3 loop reads CATRDRDNQPQHF. The CDR3 region has the DNA TGTGCCACCCGGGACAGGGACAATCAGCCCCAGCATTTT. The entire variable domain, with the rest obtained from reference TRBV19 and TRBJ1-5, is as follows: DGGITQSPKYLFRKEGQNVTLSCEQNLNHDAMYWYRQDPGQGLRLIYYSQIVNDFQKGDIAEGYSVSREKKESFPLTVTSAQKNPTAFYLCATRDRDNQPQHFGDGTRLSIL.

The V and J genes are TRBV6-2 or TRBV6-3 and TRBJ1-2; D not resolved. The CDR3 has 13 residues. Trimming shortened V by 5 bases and J by 2 bases, and 9 bases separated the two germline ends. Germline CDR1 and CDR2: MNHEY and SVGEGT. In DNA, the CDR3 is TGTGCCAGCAGTCCCTCGATGAACTATGGCTACACCTTC. This translates into CASSPSMNYGYTF.

The rearrangement links TRBV11-1 to TRBJ2-7; D remains unclear. The CDR3 extends over 13 amino acids. Germline CDR1 reads SGHAT; CDR2 reads FQDESV (reference sequence). Trimming pared 5 bases from V and 0 bases from J, leaving 8 bases between. The CDR3 sequence is CASSLPGSYEQYF. The CDR3 DNA follows: TGTGCCAGCAGCCTACCCGGCTCCTACGAGCAGTACTTC.

The CDR3 reads CASSYPGSPLHF. The CDR3 DNA sequence: TGTGCCAGCAGCTACCCAGGTTCACCCCTCCACTTT. This sequence joins TRBV11-3 and TRBJ1-6, with D hard to call. Trimming cost V 4 bases and J 9 bases, with 7 bases left between them. Germline assignment: CDR1 SGHNT and CDR2 YENEEA. There are 12 residues in the CDR3. Complete variable domain (other parts from reference TRBV11-3 and TRBJ1-6): EAGVVQSPRYKIIEKKQPVAFWCNPISGHNTLYWYLQNLGQGPELLIRYENEEAVDDSQLPKDRFSAERLKGVDSTLKIQPAELGDSAVYLCASSYPGSPLHFGNGTRLTVT.

This clone was counted a few times. The chain combines TRBV24-1 with TRBJ1-5; D ambiguous. V was trimmed by 4 bases and J by 9 bases, leaving 9 bases between them. This CDR3 is 12 amino acids long. CDR1 KGHDR and CDR2 SFDVKD come from the germline V gene. Here the CDR3 DNA reads TGTGCCACCAGTGACGCCCTCGGGCCCCAGCATTTT. Residues: CATSDALGPQHF.

CDR3 in DNA: TGTGCCAGCAGCGCGGGACTAGCGGGAGCCCCCTACGAGCAGTACTTC. This sequence encodes CASSAGLAGAPYEQYF. The V and J genes are TRBV9 and TRBJ2-7; 14 bases are shared with TRBD2. This CDR3 contains 16 residues. The V gene's germline CDR1 is SGDLS and CDR2 YYNGEE. V dropped 3 bases and J dropped 2; count of bases not matched to a gene: 4.

The V call is TRBV5-1, the J call TRBJ2-1; TRBD1 aligns across 10 bases. The germline V gene encodes CDR1 SGHRS and CDR2 YFSETQ. Germline trimming cut 1 base from V and 4 bases from J; bases unmatched to any gene: 5. This CDR3 contains 16 residues. The CDR3 region has the DNA TGCGCCAGCAGCTTGAGACAGGGGGCTTCATACAATGAGCAGTTCTTC. Its translation is CASSLRQGASYNEQFF.

V and J are TRBV3-1 (or the pseudogene TRBV3-2) and TRBJ1-3; D is possibly TRBD1 (5 bases). The CDR3 sequence is 13 residues long. CDR1 and CDR2 (germline): LGHDT, YNNKEL (reference sequence). V lost 8 bases, J lost 2 bases, and 10 bases lay in between. The CDR3 DNA reads as TGTGCCAGCCGGGGCCAGGCTGGAAACACCATATATTTT. It is translated as CASRGQAGNTIYF.

The chain has TRBV19 and TRBJ1-1; no clear D. The length of the CDR3 is 16 residues. V was trimmed by 0 bases and J by 0 bases, leaving 11 bases between them. CDR1 is LNHDA and CDR2 is SQIVND in the germline V gene (reference sequence). The CDR3 loop reads CASSIDSGRLNTEAFF. The CDR3 nucleotides read TGTGCCAGTAGTATAGATTCGGGCAGATTGAACACTGAAGCTTTCTTT.

V usage is TRBV9 and J usage is TRBJ2-1; no definite D call. Trimming cost V 3 bases and J 0 bases, with 10 bases left between them. This CDR3 spans 15 amino acids. Per the germline V gene, CDR1 is SGDLS and CDR2 is YYNGEE. CDR3 nucleotide sequence: TGTGCCAGCAGCGACCAGACCAGCTCCTACAATGAGCAGTTCTTC. Its protein is CASSDQTSSYNEQFF.

The chain has TRBV9 and TRBJ2-1, with 9 nucleotides matching TRBD2. Germline trimming cut 0 bases from V and 5 bases from J; bases unmatched to any gene: 3. This CDR3 is built from 15 residues. CDR1 is SGDLS, CDR2 YYNGEE, per germline. In DNA, the CDR3 is TGTGCCAGCAGCGTAGGGCTAGCGGGAAACAATGAGCAGTTCTTC. Translation: CASSVGLAGNNEQFF.

The chain links TRBV6-6 to TRBJ2-1, with 7 bases identical to TRBD2. Trimming at V came to 4 bases and at J to 2 bases, leaving 5 bases not matched to a gene. Germline V CDR1 and CDR2: MNHNY, SVGAGI (reference sequence). This CDR3 is 15 amino acids long. The CDR3 DNA sequence: TGTGCCAGCAGTTTTAGCGGGCCAACCTACAATGAGCAGTTCTTC. Protein sequence: CASSFSGPTYNEQFF.

The V and J genes are TRBV9 and TRBJ1-1, with D unclear. Between the trimmed V and J ends, which lost 4 bases and 6 bases, there was a span of 16 bases. This CDR3 has 14 residues. CDR1 is SGDLS, CDR2 YYNGEE, per germline. In DNA form, the CDR3 reads TGTGCCAGCAGCCCCACGGGGAATTCCGCTGAAGCTTTCTTT. It codes for CASSPTGNSAEAFF.

With respect to this clone: The sample carries other DNA sequences with the same CDR3. V usage is TRBV19 and J usage is TRBJ1-6; D not certain. The CDR3 extends over 12 amino acids. V lost 5 bases and J lost 8, with 7 bases in between. Germline values: CDR1 LNHDA, CDR2 SQIVND (reference sequence). The CDR3 coding sequence is TGTGCCAGTAGTTCCCGTGATTCACCCCTCCACTTT. This encodes CASSSRDSPLHF.